This is a list of T cell receptor beta chains from one sample in a study of OX40 agonist ivuxolimab in advanced cancers. This table comes from immunoSEQ multiplex PCR, and its TCRdb copy is limited to in-frame clones, with some not included. This table has fewer than 85,000 clones, roughly four fifths appearing once. This sample comprised CD4+ or CD8+ T cells sorted from blood, obtained in a trial of the OX40 agonist ivuxolimab. These receptors came from an adult with an advanced solid tumor such as melanoma, head and neck, liver or kidney cancer. CDR3s include the opening cysteine and the closing phenylalanine or tryptophan. The D gene is left open where the match is weak. Where a row states a size, it is once, few, many or the class of an expanded clone; other rows omit it.

J,V,length,size,D,DNA,CDR3
TRBJ1-2,TRBV28,12,.,.,TGTGCCAGCCGGAATTCTAACTATGGCTACACCTTC,CASRNSNYGYTF
TRBJ2-3,TRBV2,14,.,TRBD2,TGTGCCAGCAGAGCCGGGACTAGCGCAGATACGCAGTATTTT,CASRAGTSADTQYF
TRBJ2-7,TRBV7-9,17,few,.,TGTGCCAGCAGCTTAGGGACGGGTTACCAGCTCTCCTACGAGCAGTACTTC,CASSLGTGYQLSYEQYF
TRBJ2-3,TRBV5-1,16,.,TRBD2,TGCGCCAGCAGCTTGATAGCGGGGGGCCACTTGGATACGCAGTATTTT,CASSLIAGGHLDTQYF
TRBJ2-5,TRBV12-5,15,.,TRBD1,TGTGCTAGTGGCGCCGGGACAGGGGGGCGAGAGACCCAGTACTTC,CASGAGTGGRETQYF
TRBJ2-3,TRBV6-1,15,.,.,TGTGCCAGCAGTGCTCCCATAACAGGTTCAGATACGCAGTATTTT,CASSAPITGSDTQYF
TRBJ1-5,TRBV6-1,15,.,.,TGTGCCAGCAGGGCCGTTGGACAGCTCAATCAGCCCCAGCATTTT,CASRAVGQLNQPQHF
TRBJ2-3,TRBV5-1,14,.,TRBD2,TGCGCCAGCAGCTCTAGCGGGCTAACAGATACGCAGTATTTT,CASSSSGLTDTQYF
TRBJ1-3,TRBV4-1,16,.,.,TGCGCCAGCAGCCAAGATCCTGGACAGAGTGGAAACACCATATATTTT,CASSQDPGQSGNTIYF
TRBJ1-4,TRBV9,14,.,TRBD1,TGTGCCAGCAGCGCGGGACAGGGGAATGAAAAACTGTTTTTT,CASSAGQGNEKLFF
TRBJ1-4,TRBV5-1,15,once,.,TGCGCCAGCAGGAGGGCAGGTTCGGCTAATGAAAAACTGTTTTTT,CASRRAGSANEKLFF
TRBJ2-3,TRBV9,13,.,.,TGTGCCAGCAGCGTTGCGGGCACAGATACGCAGTATTTT,CASSVAGTDTQYF
TRBJ1-2,TRBV29-1,14,.,TRBD1,TGCAGCGTTGGGGACAGGGGCTCTAACTATGGCTACACCTTC,CSVGDRGSNYGYTF
TRBJ2-5,TRBV28,17,.,TRBD2,TGTGCCAGCAGTTTTCGACGACTAGCGGGCCGGGTGGGGACCCAGTACTTC,CASSFRRLAGRVGTQYF
TRBJ2-2,TRBV2,14,.,.,TGTGCCAGCAGTCCAGGGACTTGGACCGGGGAGCTGTTTTTT,CASSPGTWTGELFF
TRBJ1-5,TRBV2,14,once,.,TGTGCCAGCACTCCTTCGACGCCGGATCAGCCCCAGCATTTT,CASTPSTPDQPQHF
TRBJ2-2,TRBV7-2,17,.,.,TGTGCCAGCAGCCCCCCAAGGGGACTGGGGGGCCAGAGAGAGCTGTTTTTT,CASSPPRGLGGQRELFF
TRBJ2-3,TRBV28,14,.,.,TGTGCCAGCAGTTTCCAGGGAAGCACAGATACGCAGTATTTT,CASSFQGSTDTQYF
TRBJ1-1,TRBV5-1,13,.,.,TGCGCCAGCAGCTTGGTCGTGAACACTGAAGCTTTCTTT,CASSLVVNTEAFF
TRBJ1-2,TRBV28,13,.,.,TGTGCCAGCAGACCCTGGAGCAACTATGGCTACACCTTC,CASRPWSNYGYTF
TRBJ2-7,TRBV28,12,.,.,TGTGCCAGCAGTTTTGGGGTCGGCGAGCAGTACTTC,CASSFGVGEQYF
TRBJ2-2,TRBV10-3,14,.,.,TGTGCCATCAGTGGGACCGGGACGCCCGGGGAGCTGTTTTTT,CAISGTGTPGELFF
TRBJ1-5,TRBV4-2,14,.,.,TGTGCCAGCAGCCAAGGGGACGGAGATCAGCCCCAGCATTTT,CASSQGDGDQPQHF
TRBJ1-5,TRBV27,15,.,.,TGTGCCAGCAGTTTACGTCCGGGACACAATCAGCCCCAGCATTTT,CASSLRPGHNQPQHF
TRBJ2-7,TRBV6-1,13,.,.,TGTGCCAGCTTTAGCGGCCTCGGGGACGAGCAGTACTTC,CASFSGLGDEQYF
TRBJ1-1,TRBV29-1,15,.,TRBD1,TGCAGCCCATTGGAGGCAGGGGGTGCGAACACTGAAGCTTTCTTT,CSPLEAGGANTEAFF
TRBJ1-2,TRBV16,17,.,TRBD1,TGTGCCAGCAGCCAGCGTCGCCCGGGACAGGGGGGTTTTGGCTACACCTTC,CASSQRRPGQGGFGYTF
TRBJ1-6,TRBV4-1,15,.,.,TGCGCCAGCAGCCAAGACGGTCAGGTTGGATCACCCCTCCACTTT,CASSQDGQVGSPLHF
TRBJ2-7,TRBV7-8,15,once,.,TGTGCCAGCAGCCGGCAGGGCCGGCCCCTCCACGAGCAGTACTTC,CASSRQGRPLHEQYF
TRBJ1-2,TRBV19,15,.,TRBD1,TGTGCCAGTAAGGTTCGGACAGGGCCGCTGAGAGGCTACACCTTC,CASKVRTGPLRGYTF
TRBJ2-7,TRBV6-1,14,.,.,TGTGCCAGCATCTTTAGCGTGGCGGAATACGAGCAGTACTTC,CASIFSVAEYEQYF
TRBJ2-1,TRBV15,12,.,TRBD2,TGTGCCACCAGCAGAGATCTGGCGGGGGAGTTCTTC,CATSRDLAGEFF
TRBJ2-2,TRBV5-4,14,.,TRBD2,TGTGCCAGCAGCCCCCTACTAGCGTCCGGGGAGCTGTTTTTT,CASSPLLASGELFF
TRBJ1-6,TRBV18,14,.,.,TGTGCCAGCTCACCTAAGTCTTGGGGATCACCCCTCCACTTT,CASSPKSWGSPLHF
TRBJ1-5,TRBV10-1,13,few,.,TGCGCCAGAGACGGGAATAGCAATCAGCCCCAGCATTTT,CARDGNSNQPQHF
TRBJ2-5,TRBV2,14,.,.,TGTGCCAGCAGTGAACAATCGGGGGATGAGACCCAGTACTTC,CASSEQSGDETQYF
TRBJ2-2,TRBV5-1,14,.,.,TGCGCCAGCAGCTCCGGGGGTTGGACCGGGGAGCTGTTTTTT,CASSSGGWTGELFF
TRBJ1-1,TRBV28,15,.,.,TGTGCCAGCAGTTTAGGCGTTACAGGGAGCCGTGAAGCTTTCTTT,CASSLGVTGSREAFF
TRBJ1-5,TRBV5-5,14,.,.,TGTGCCAGCAGCTTGGCCGGTGGCAATCAGCCCCAGCATTTT,CASSLAGGNQPQHF
TRBJ1-5,TRBV4-2,18,.,.,TGTGCCAGCAGCCAAGGTAGATTGGGAACAGGGTCAAATCAGCCCCAGCATTTT,CASSQGRLGTGSNQPQHF
TRBJ1-1,TRBV7-7,14,.,.,TGTGCTAGCAGTGTCGGGGTGGGGAGCACTGAAGCTTTCTTT,CASSVGVGSTEAFF
TRBJ2-3,TRBV15,15,.,.,TGTGCCACCAGCAGAGATCAGTGGAAATCAGATACGCAGTATTTT,CATSRDQWKSDTQYF
TRBJ1-5,TRBV6-1,15,.,.,TGTGCCAGCAGTGAATTAGGCTCCTGGGGTCAGCCCCAGCATTTT,CASSELGSWGQPQHF
TRBJ2-3,TRBV7-2,14,.,.,TGTGCCAGCAGCCCGACGGGGGGCCCAGATACGCAGTATTTT,CASSPTGGPDTQYF
TRBJ1-1,TRBV5-1,13,once,.,TGCGCCAGCAGCTTGATCCGGGGCACTGAAGCTTTCTTT,CASSLIRGTEAFF
TRBJ2-5,TRBV21-1,16,.,.,TGTGCCAGCAGCCTCCCCTCTAGGCCAGCCCAAGAGACCCAGTACTTC,CASSLPSRPAQETQYF
TRBJ2-3,TRBV7-9,13,.,.,TGTGCCAGCAGCTTACCGAACACAGATACGCAGTATTTT,CASSLPNTDTQYF
TRBJ1-1,TRBV9,15,.,.,TGTGCCAGCAGCCCAACGTACGATATGAACACTGAAGCTTTCTTT,CASSPTYDMNTEAFF
TRBJ2-3,TRBV6-5,13,.,.,TGTGCCAGCAGTTACTCGGGGGCGGAGCCGCAGTATTTT,CASSYSGAEPQYF
TRBJ2-3,TRBV5-1,14,.,TRBD1,TGCGCCAGCAGCTTGGCGACAGGGATTGATACGCAGTATTTT,CASSLATGIDTQYF
TRBJ2-3,TRBV6-6,14,.,.,TGTGCCAGCAGACTAGGACCCGGCCAGGATACGCAGTATTTT,CASRLGPGQDTQYF
TRBJ1-3,TRBV6-1,13,.,.,TGTGCCAGCATTCACAGGGACGGAAACACCATATATTTT,CASIHRDGNTIYF
TRBJ1-1,TRBV7-9,13,once,.,TGTGCCAGCAGTCGGACAGTGGACACTGAAGCTTTCTTT,CASSRTVDTEAFF
TRBJ2-7,TRBV11-1,14,.,.,TGTGCCAGCAGCTTAAACTACAGGGACTACGAGCAGTACTTC,CASSLNYRDYEQYF
TRBJ2-1,TRBV2,14,.,TRBD2,TGTGCCAGCAAAGGACTAGCGGGCTACAATGAGCAGTTCTTC,CASKGLAGYNEQFF
TRBJ1-3,TRBV5-4,14,.,.,TGTGCCAGCTCCGACAGGACCTCTGGAAACACCATATATTTT,CASSDRTSGNTIYF